This passage covers 16 T cell receptor beta chains from one sample sequenced in a study of blood T cell repertoires in COVID-19. The protocol was immunoSEQ multiplex PCR, while the TCRdb copy is restricted to in-frame clones and leaves out a portion. Of around 70,000 clones listed, 91% are singletons. Sequenced input: peripheral blood. The receptor set was obtained from a human donor in a cohort sampled during active COVID-19.

This clone came up once. The chain combines TRBV27 with TRBJ1-2, with TRBD1 matching 11 bases. The CDR3 consists of 18 residues. CDR1 is MNHEY and CDR2 is SMNVEV in the germline V gene (reference sequence). J lost 8 bases, V lost 4 bases, and 18 bases had no gene match. The CDR3, as DNA: TGTGCCAGCAGTTCATCCGGGACAGGGGGACTTAGAGCTAGAGGCTACACCTTC. Translated: CASSSSGTGGLRARGYTF.

The J gene is TRBJ2-1, the V gene TRBV6-5; TRBD2 agrees at 10 bases. The V gene end was trimmed by 2 bases and the J gene end by 9 bases; junction bases not matched to a gene: 4. The CDR3 extends over 14 amino acids. The germline V gene encodes CDR1 MNHEY and CDR2 SVGAGI. The CDR3 here is CASSYGTSVGEQFF. The CDR3 DNA reads TGTGCCAGCAGTTACGGGACTAGCGTGGGTGAGCAGTTCTTC.

The V call is TRBV6-5, the J call TRBJ1-2; possibly TRBD1 for D (6 bases). The CDR3 has 14 residues. Germline lookup yields CDR1 MNHEY and CDR2 SVGAGI. Trimming removed 2 bases from V and 4 bases from J, with 11 bases in between. The CDR3 bases are TGTGCCAGCAGTTACACCGGACAGCTCTATGGCTACACCTTC. This gives the protein CASSYTGQLYGYTF.

J is TRBJ2-3 and V is TRBV1; the table's D call of TRBD2 was not tested on the DNA. TRBV1 is recorded as a pseudogene. This CDR3 region has 15 residues. The CDR3 loop reads CTSSQPGLATDTQYF. The CDR3 coding sequence is TGCACCAGCAGCCAGCCGGGACTAGCAACGGATACGCAGTATTTT.

The V call is TRBV18, the J call TRBJ1-5, with TRBD1 matching over 10 bases. The junction had 2 bases not matched to a gene; V was cut back by 1 base and J by 2 bases. This CDR3 has 16 residues. The V gene's germline CDR1 is KGHSH and CDR2 LQKENI. CDR3 sequence reads: CASSPLGTGGNQPQHF. The CDR3 coding sequence is TGTGCCAGCTCACCACTAGGGACAGGGGGCAATCAGCCCCAGCATTTT.

The V and J genes are TRBV7-3 and TRBJ2-1; TRBD2 agrees at 11 bases. This CDR3 comprises 18 residues. Germline CDR1 SGHTA, CDR2 FQGTGA. Trimming took 5 bases from V and 4 from J; bases not matched to a gene: 13. The DNA of the CDR3 is TGTGCCAGCAGCCCCGGGGCGAGACTAGCGGGACCTTACAATGAGCAGTTCTTC. It specifies CASSPGARLAGPYNEQFF. Combining the CDR3 with reference TRBV7-3 and TRBJ2-1 gives the whole variable domain GAGVSQTPSNKVTEKGKYVELRCDPISGHTALYWYRQSLGQGPEFLIYFQGTGAADDSGLPNDRFFAVRPEGSVSTLKIQRTERGDSAVYLCASSPGARLAGPYNEQFFGPGTRLTVL.

This chain uses TRBV10-3 with TRBJ1-2, with D tentatively TRBD1 (5 bases). Germline assignment: CDR1 ENHRY and CDR2 SYGVKD. The V and J ends lost 9 bases and 0 bases respectively, with 14 bases between them. The CDR3 covers 14 residues. The CDR3 protein is CAIGGGAPNYGYTF. The CDR3 region has the DNA TGTGCCATTGGCGGGGGAGCCCCTAACTATGGCTACACCTTC.

V is TRBV10-3 and J is TRBJ1-1, with a possible D match to TRBD1 (6 bases). V dropped 7 bases and J dropped 0 bases, with 18 bases sitting between them. The CDR3 runs 16 residues. The germline V gene has CDR1 ENHRY and CDR2 SYGVKD. The CDR3 sequence: CAIKGGVGAMNTEAFF. The CDR3, as DNA: TGTGCCATCAAGGGGGGGGTAGGGGCTATGAACACTGAAGCTTTCTTT.

As to this clone: The same CDR3 also results from other DNA sequences found in this sample. The J gene is TRBJ2-2, the V gene TRBV5-1, with 7 bases matching TRBD2. The germline V gene encodes CDR1 SGHRS and CDR2 YFSETQ. The CDR3 has 16 amino acids. V dropped 0 bases and J dropped 5; count of bases not matched to a gene: 7. Here the CDR3 DNA reads TGCGCCAGCAGCTTGGTAGGCGGGGGTGATACCGGGGAGCTGTTTTTT. Its translation is CASSLVGGGDTGELFF. The full variable domain, its missing parts supplied by reference TRBV5-1 and TRBJ2-2, is KAGVTQTPRYLIKTRGQQVTLSCSPISGHRSVSWYQQTPGQGLQFLFEYFSETQRNKGNFPGRFSGRQFSNSRSEMNVSTLELGDSALYLCASSLVGGGDTGELFFGEGSRLTVL.

V is TRBV18 and J is TRBJ2-6, with 7 bases aligning to TRBD2. This CDR3 contains 16 residues. Per germline, CDR1 KGHSH and CDR2 LQKENI. V lost 1 base to trimming and J lost 2 bases; unmatched junction nucleotides: 2. CDR3 loop: CASSPRGGTGANVLTF. As DNA, the CDR3 is TGTGCCAGCTCACCACGGGGAGGGACTGGGGCCAACGTCCTGACTTTC.

This sequence joins TRBV19 and TRBJ2-2; 12 bases are a match to TRBD1. Trimming at V came to 5 bases and at J to 5 bases, leaving 6 bases not matched to a gene. There are 16 residues in the CDR3. Looked up from germline, CDR1 is LNHDA and CDR2 is SQIVND (reference sequence). CDR3: CASSLPGQGATGELFF. CDR3 DNA: TGTGCCAGTAGTCTTCCGGGACAGGGGGCGACCGGGGAGCTGTTTTTT.

DNA for the CDR3: TGTGCCAGCAGTGACTCGCAGGGCAATCAGCCCCAGCATTTT. Its protein is CASSDSQGNQPQHF. This chain joins TRBV2 and TRBJ1-5; D not resolved. CDR3 length: 14 residues. Trimming pared 3 bases from V and 2 bases from J, leaving 8 bases between. Germline V gene lookup returns CDR1 SNHLY and CDR2 FYNNEI.

The chain carries TRBV10-3 and TRBJ1-2; 8 bases are shared with TRBD1. Germline CDR1 ENHRY, CDR2 SYGVKD. This CDR3 is built from 13 residues. V lost 4 bases to trimming and J lost 11 bases; unmatched junction nucleotides: 9. Here the CDR3 reads CAISVAGTGFYTF. The CDR3 coding sequence is TGTGCCATCAGTGTCGCCGGGACAGGCTTTTACACCTTC.

The chain links TRBV19 to TRBJ2-1; 7 bases align to TRBD1. V shed 6 bases and J 1 base; nucleotides not matched to a gene: 3. The CDR3 contains 14 residues. CDR1 and CDR2 from the germline V gene are LNHDA and SQIVND (reference sequence). In nucleotides, the CDR3 is TGTGCCAGTAGCAGGGGGAATTCCTACAATGAGCAGTTCTTC. It codes for CASSRGNSYNEQFF.

This chain joins TRBV5-8 and TRBJ2-5; 8 positions agree with TRBD2. Looked up from germline, CDR1 is SGHTS and CDR2 is YDEGEE. CDR3 length: 16 amino acids. V was pared by 0 bases and J by 4 bases, with 8 bases of the junction left unmatched. The CDR3 sequence is CASSLGSGGVRETQYF. Here the CDR3 DNA reads TGTGCCAGCAGCTTGGGGTCCGGGGGGGTGAGAGAGACCCAGTACTTC.

The chain has TRBV20-1 and TRBJ2-1; 11 nucleotides align to TRBD2. CDR1 DFQATT and CDR2 SNEGSKA come from the germline V gene (reference sequence). The CDR3 runs 14 residues. Germline trimming cut 3 bases from V and 12 bases from J; bases unmatched to any gene: 10. CDR3 residues: CSASQIAGGPGQFF. Here the CDR3 DNA reads TGCAGTGCTAGTCAGATAGCGGGGGGGCCTGGGCAGTTCTTC.